A selection of T cell receptor beta chains follows, all from one sample in a study of blood T cell repertoires in COVID-19. The method was immunoSEQ multiplex PCR; TCRdb's version includes in-frame clones alone and lacks a portion of them. The sample lists 200,000 to 250,000 clones, around four fifths occurring once. Sequencing used peripheral blood. Receptors were obtained from a man aged 25 to 40 with active or convalescent COVID-19. Each CDR3 is given with its conserved first and last residue. D genes are given only for firm matches. A clone size is listed for some rows: how often the clone was seen (once, few, many), or a class if it is expanded.

TRBV29-1	-	-	TRBJ1-4	CSVLQQVGEKLFF	TGCAGCGTTTTACAACAGGTGGGGGAAAAACTGTTTTTT
TRBV19	-	-	TRBJ1-5	CASTRVGAQPQHF	TGTGCCAGTACCAGGGTAGGGGCTCAGCCCCAGCATTTT
TRBV28	-	-	TRBJ1-5	CASTNPLGSNQPQHF	TGTGCCAGCACTAACCCTCTAGGTAGCAATCAGCCCCAGCATTTT
TRBV5-4	TRBD1	-	TRBJ1-4	CASSSRGTDNEKLFF	TGTGCCAGCAGCTCCAGGGGGACAGATAATGAAAAACTGTTTTTT
TRBV21-1	-	-	TRBJ2-7	CATPPGQGNHNEQYF	TGTGCCACCCCCCCCGGACAGGGAAATCACAACGAGCAGTACTTC
TRBV28	TRBD1	-	TRBJ1-2	CASSSGTGYARRGYTF	TGTGCCAGCAGTTCCGGGACAGGGTATGCCCGGCGTGGCTACACCTTC
TRBV29-1	-	-	TRBJ2-1	CSVGGVSSYNEQFF	TGCAGCGTTGGGGGGGTTTCTTCCTACAATGAGCAGTTCTTC
TRBV6-5	-	-	TRBJ1-1	CASSWGGANTEAFF	TGTGCCAGCAGTTGGGGGGGGGCGAACACTGAAGCTTTCTTT
TRBV3-1/TRBV3-2	TRBD1	-	TRBJ1-2	CASSHPGQGAGGYTF	TGTGCCAGCAGCCATCCGGGACAGGGGGCAGGAGGCTACACCTTC
TRBV30	-	-	TRBJ1-2	CAWSPKQVPNYGYTF	TGTGCCTGGAGTCCAAAACAGGTTCCTAACTATGGCTACACCTTC
TRBV15	-	-	TRBJ1-5	CATSRDNRDQPQHF	TGTGCCACCAGCAGAGATAACCGCGATCAGCCCCAGCATTTT
TRBV11-2	-	few	TRBJ2-7	CASSFGGPEQYF	TGTGCCAGCAGCTTCGGTGGGCCCGAGCAGTACTTC
TRBV28	-	-	TRBJ1-2	CASKTGGGTYGGYTF	TGTGCCAGCAAGACGGGAGGTGGTACTTATGGTGGCTACACCTTC
TRBV11-1	TRBD2	-	TRBJ2-1	CASSPAGVFRPNEQFF	TGTGCCAGCTCGCCAGCGGGAGTCTTTCGGCCCAATGAGCAGTTCTTC
TRBV19	-	-	TRBJ1-2	CASSMVRQDPGYTF	TGTGCCAGTAGTATGGTGAGACAGGACCCCGGCTACACCTTC
TRBV7-9	TRBD1	-	TRBJ1-1	CASSRKTGFSTEAFF	TGTGCCAGCAGCCGGAAGACAGGGTTTTCGACTGAAGCTTTCTTT
TRBV4-3	-	-	TRBJ1-6	CASSQDRGPTYNSPLHF	TGCGCCAGCAGCCAAGATAGGGGCCCAACCTATAATTCACCCCTCCACTTT
TRBV9	TRBD2	-	TRBJ2-3	CASSATMTSGRDTQYF	TGTGCCAGCAGCGCGACAATGACTAGCGGGAGGGATACGCAGTATTTT
TRBV19	TRBD2	-	TRBJ2-1	CASTLRTSGNEQFF	TGTGCCAGTACCCTTAGGACTAGCGGGAATGAGCAGTTCTTC
TRBV2	TRBD1	-	TRBJ1-3	CASSEVQGARGNTIYF	TGTGCCAGCAGTGAAGTCCAGGGGGCAAGGGGAAACACCATATATTTT
TRBV7-9	-	-	TRBJ2-1	CASSLDTSPYNEQFF	TGTGCCAGCAGCTTAGATACTAGCCCCTACAATGAGCAGTTCTTC